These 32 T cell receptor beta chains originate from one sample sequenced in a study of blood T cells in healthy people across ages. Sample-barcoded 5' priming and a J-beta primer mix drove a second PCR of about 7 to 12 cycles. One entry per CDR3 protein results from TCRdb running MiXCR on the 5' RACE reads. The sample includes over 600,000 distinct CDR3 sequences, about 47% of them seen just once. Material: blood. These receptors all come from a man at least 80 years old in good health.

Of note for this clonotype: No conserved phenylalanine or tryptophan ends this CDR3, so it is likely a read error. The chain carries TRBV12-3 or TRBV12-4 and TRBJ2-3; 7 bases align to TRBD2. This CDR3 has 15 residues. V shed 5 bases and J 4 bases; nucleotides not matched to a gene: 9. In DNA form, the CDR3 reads TGTGCCAGCAGTCGGACTAGAGGGAGGTCAGATACGCAGTATTCT. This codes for CASSRTRGRSDTQYS.

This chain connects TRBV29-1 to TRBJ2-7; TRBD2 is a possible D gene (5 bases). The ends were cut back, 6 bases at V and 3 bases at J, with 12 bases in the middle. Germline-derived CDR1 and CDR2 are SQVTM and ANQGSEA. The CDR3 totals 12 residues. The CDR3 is CSVGDPIYEQYF. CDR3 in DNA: TGCAGCGTGGGAGACCCAATCTACGAGCAGTACTTC.

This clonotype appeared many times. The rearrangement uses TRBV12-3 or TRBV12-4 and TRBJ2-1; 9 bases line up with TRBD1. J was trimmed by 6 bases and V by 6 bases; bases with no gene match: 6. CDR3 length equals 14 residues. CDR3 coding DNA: TGTGCCAGCAGCTCACAGGGGGCTGTCAATGAGCAGTTCTTC. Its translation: CASSSQGAVNEQFF.

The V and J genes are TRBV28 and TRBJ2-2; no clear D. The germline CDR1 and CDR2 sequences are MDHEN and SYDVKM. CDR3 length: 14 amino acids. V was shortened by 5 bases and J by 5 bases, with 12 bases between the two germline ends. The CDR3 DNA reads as TGTGCCAGCAGTCCTAGGTTAGAGACCGGGGAGCTGTTTTTT. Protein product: CASSPRLETGELFF. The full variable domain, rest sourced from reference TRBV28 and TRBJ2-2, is DVKVTQSSRYLVKRTGEKVFLECVQDMDHENMFWYRQDPGLGLRLIYFSYDVKMKEKGDIPEGYSVSREKKERFSLILESASTNQTSMYLCASSPRLETGELFFGEGSRLTVL.

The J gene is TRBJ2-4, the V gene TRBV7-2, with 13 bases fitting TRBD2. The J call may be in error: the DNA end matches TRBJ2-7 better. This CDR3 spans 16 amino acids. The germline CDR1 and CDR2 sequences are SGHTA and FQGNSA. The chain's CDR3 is CASSRGTSGTDYEQYF. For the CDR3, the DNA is TGTGCCAGCAGCCGCGGGACTAGCGGGACCGACTACGAGCAGTACTTC.

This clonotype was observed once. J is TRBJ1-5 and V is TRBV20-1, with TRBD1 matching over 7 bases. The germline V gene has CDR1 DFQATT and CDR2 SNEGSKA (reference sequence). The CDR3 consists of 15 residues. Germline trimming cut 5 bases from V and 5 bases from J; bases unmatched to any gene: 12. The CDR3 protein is CSAQGGGQRDQPQHF. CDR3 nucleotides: TGCAGTGCTCAGGGGGGCGGGCAGAGGGATCAGCCCCAGCATTTT.

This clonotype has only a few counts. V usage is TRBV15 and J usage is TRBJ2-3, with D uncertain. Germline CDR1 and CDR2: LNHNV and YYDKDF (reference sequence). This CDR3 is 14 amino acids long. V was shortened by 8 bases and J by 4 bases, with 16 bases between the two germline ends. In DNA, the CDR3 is TGTGCCACCCAGGTAGAACAGCTCGCAGATACGCAGTATTTT. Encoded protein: CATQVEQLADTQYF.

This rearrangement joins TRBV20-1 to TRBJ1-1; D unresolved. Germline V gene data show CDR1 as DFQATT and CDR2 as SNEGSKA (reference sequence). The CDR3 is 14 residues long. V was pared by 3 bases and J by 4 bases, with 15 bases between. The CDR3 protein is CSASQPGFGTEAFF. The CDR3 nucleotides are TGCAGTGCTAGTCAGCCCGGGTTTGGCACTGAAGCTTTCTTT.

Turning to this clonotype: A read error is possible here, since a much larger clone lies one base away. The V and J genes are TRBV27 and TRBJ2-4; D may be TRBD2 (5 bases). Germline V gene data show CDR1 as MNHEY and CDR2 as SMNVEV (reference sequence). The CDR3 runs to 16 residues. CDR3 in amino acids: CASGLRDGIAKNIQYF. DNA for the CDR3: TGTGCCAGCGGTTTACGAGACGGGATAGCCAAAAACATTCAGTACTTC.

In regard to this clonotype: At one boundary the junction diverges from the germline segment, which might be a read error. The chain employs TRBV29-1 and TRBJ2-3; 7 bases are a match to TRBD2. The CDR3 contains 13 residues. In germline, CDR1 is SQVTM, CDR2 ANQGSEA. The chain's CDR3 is CSVGETSTDTQYF. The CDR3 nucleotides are TGCAGCGTAGGGGAGACTAGCACGGATACGCAGTATTTT.

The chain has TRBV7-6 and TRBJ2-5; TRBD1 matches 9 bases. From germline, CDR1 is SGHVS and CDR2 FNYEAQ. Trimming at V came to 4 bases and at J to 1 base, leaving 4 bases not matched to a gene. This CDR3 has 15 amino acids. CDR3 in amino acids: CASSSRTGVQETQYF. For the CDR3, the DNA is TGTGCCAGCAGCTCACGGACAGGGGTCCAAGAGACCCAGTACTTC.

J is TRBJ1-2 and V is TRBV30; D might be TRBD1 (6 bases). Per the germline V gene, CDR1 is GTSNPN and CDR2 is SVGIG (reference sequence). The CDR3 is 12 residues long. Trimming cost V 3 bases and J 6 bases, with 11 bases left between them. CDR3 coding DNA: TGTGCCTGGAGCGCAGGACAGCATGGCTACACCTTC. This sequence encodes CAWSAGQHGYTF.

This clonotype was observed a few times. The chain's CDR3 is CASSFRTEPGGYTF. CDR3 coding DNA: TGTGCCAGCAGCTTCAGGACCGAGCCGGGGGGCTACACCTTC. The V gene is TRBV7-2, the J gene TRBJ1-2; unclear D gene. This CDR3 comprises 14 residues. Deletions cut 3 bases from V and 8 bases from J, with 16 bases between. CDR1 and CDR2 from the germline V gene are SGHTA and FQGNSA.

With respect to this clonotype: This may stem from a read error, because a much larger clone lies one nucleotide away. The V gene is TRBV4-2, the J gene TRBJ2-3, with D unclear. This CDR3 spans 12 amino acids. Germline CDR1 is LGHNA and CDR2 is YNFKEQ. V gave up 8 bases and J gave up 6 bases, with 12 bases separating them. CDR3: CASGPTGDTQYF. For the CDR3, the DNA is TGTGCCAGCGGCCCCACCGGGGATACGCAGTATTTT.

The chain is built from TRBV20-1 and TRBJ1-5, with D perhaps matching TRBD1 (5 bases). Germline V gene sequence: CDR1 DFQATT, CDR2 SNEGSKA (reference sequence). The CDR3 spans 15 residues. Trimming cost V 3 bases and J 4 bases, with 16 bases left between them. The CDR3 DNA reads TGCAGTGCTAGGACCGGGGGTGCTAGGAATCAGCCCCAGCATTTT. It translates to CSARTGGARNQPQHF.

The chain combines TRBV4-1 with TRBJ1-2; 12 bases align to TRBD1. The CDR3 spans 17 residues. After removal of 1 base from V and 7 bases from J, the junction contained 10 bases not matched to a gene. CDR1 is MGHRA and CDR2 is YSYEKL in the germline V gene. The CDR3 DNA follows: TGCGCCAGCAGCCAAGTCCTCCGGGACAGGGGGCAGGGTGGCTACACCTTC. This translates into CASSQVLRDRGQGGYTF.

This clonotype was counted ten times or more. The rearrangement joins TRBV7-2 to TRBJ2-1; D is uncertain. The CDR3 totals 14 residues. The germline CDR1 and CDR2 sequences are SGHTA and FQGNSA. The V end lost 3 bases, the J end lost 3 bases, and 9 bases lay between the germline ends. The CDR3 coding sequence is TGTGCCAGCAGCTTTAGTGGCAGCTACAATGAGCAGTTCTTC. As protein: CASSFSGSYNEQFF.

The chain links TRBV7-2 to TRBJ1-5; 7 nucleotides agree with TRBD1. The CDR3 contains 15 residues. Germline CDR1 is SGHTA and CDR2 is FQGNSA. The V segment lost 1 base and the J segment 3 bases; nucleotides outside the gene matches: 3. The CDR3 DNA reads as TGTGCCAGCAGCTTAGTAGGGGGCTACAATCAGCCCCAGCATTTT. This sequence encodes CASSLVGGYNQPQHF.

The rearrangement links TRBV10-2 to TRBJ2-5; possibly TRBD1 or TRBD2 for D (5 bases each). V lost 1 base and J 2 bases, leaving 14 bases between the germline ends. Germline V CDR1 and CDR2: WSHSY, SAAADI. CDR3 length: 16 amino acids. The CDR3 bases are TGCGCCAGCAGTGAGTTGAAGATAGAGGGGCAAGAGACCCAGTACTTC. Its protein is CASSELKIEGQETQYF.

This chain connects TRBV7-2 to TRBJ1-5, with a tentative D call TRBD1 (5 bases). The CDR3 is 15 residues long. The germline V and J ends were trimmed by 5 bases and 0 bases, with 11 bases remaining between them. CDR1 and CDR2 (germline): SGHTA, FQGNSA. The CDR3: CASSAGLNSNQPQHF. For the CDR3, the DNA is TGTGCCAGCAGCGCGGGACTGAATAGCAATCAGCCCCAGCATTTT.

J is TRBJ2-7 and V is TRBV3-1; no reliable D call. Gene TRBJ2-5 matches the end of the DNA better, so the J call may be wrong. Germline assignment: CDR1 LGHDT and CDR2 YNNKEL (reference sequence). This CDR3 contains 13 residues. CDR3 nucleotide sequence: TGTGCCAGCAGCCAGACCGAGGCAGGGACCCAGTACTTC. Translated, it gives CASSQTEAGTQYF.

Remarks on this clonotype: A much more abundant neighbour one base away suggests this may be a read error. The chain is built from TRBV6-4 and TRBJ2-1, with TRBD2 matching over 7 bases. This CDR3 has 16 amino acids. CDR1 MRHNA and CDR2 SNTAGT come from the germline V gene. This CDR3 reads CANSLQGGSADNEQFF. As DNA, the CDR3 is TGTGCCAACAGTCTCCAGGGCGGGAGTGCAGACAATGAGCAGTTCTTC.

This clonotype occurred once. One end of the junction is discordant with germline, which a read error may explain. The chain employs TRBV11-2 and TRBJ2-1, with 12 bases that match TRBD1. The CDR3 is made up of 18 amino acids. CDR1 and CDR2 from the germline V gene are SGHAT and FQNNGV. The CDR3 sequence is CASSLGGQGAKGYNEQFF. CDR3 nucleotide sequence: TGCGCCAGCAGCTTAGGGGGACAGGGGGCTAAAGGGTACAATGAGCAGTTCTTC.

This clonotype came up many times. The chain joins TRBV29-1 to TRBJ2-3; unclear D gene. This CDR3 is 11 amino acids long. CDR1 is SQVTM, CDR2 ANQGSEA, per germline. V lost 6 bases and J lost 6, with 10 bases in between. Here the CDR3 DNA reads TGCAGCGTCTCCCGGTCCGATACGCAGTATTTT. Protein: CSVSRSDTQYF.

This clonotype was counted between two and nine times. The CDR3 spells CASSLDLGGYNEQFF. CDR3 sequence (DNA): TGTGCCAGCAGCTTAGATTTGGGGGGCTACAATGAGCAGTTCTTC. The gene calls are TRBV7-2 and TRBJ2-1, with D maybe TRBD2 (6 bases). CDR3 length: 15 amino acids. Trimming removed 1 base from V and 3 bases from J, with 10 bases in between. The germline V gene encodes CDR1 SGHTA and CDR2 FQGNSA.

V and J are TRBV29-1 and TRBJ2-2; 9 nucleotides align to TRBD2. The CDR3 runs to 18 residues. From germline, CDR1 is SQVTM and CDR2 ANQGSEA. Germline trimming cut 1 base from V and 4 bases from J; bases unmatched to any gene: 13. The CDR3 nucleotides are TGCAGCGTTGAAGTCCCCGTTGGCGGGAGGGCCCCCACCGGGGAGCTGTTTTTT. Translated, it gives CSVEVPVGGRAPTGELFF.

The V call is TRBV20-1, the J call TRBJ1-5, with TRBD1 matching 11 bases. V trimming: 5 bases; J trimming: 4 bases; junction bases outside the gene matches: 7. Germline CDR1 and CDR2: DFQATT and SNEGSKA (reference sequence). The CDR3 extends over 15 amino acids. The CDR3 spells CSAAGQGVGNQPQHF. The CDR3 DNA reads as TGCAGTGCTGCGGGACAGGGGGTAGGGAATCAGCCCCAGCATTTT.

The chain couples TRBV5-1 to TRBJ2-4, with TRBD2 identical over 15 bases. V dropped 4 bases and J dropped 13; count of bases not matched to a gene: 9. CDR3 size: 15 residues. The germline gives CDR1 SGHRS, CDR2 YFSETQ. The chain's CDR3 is CASSRGLAGGYEQYF. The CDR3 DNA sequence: TGCGCCAGCAGCCGGGGACTAGCGGGAGGTTATGAGCAGTACTTC.

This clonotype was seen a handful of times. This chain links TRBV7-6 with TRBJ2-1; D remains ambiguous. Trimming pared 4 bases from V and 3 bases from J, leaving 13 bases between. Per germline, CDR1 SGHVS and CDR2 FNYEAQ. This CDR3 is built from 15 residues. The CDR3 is CASSSDATNYNEQFF. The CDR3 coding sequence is TGTGCCAGCAGCTCCGACGCGACAAACTACAATGAGCAGTTCTTC.

CDR3 loop: CSATHTVRNEQFF. The DNA for the CDR3 is TGCAGTGCTACCCATACAGTCAGAAATGAGCAGTTCTTC. The chain uses TRBV20-1 and TRBJ2-1; D unresolved. CDR1 DFQATT and CDR2 SNEGSKA come from the germline V gene (reference sequence). This CDR3 comprises 13 residues. Trimming pared 4 bases from V and 7 bases from J, leaving 14 bases between.

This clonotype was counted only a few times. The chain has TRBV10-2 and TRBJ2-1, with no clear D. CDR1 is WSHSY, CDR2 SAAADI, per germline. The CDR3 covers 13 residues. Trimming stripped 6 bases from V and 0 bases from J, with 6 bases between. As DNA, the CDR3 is TGCGCCAGCAGCGCCCGCTCCTACAATGAGCAGTTCTTC. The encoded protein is CASSARSYNEQFF.

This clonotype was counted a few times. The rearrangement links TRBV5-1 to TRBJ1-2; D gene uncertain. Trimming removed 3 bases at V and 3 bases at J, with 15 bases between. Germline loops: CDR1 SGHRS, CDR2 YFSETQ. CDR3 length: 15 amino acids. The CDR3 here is CASSSTGRSHYGYTF. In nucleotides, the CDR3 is TGCGCCAGCAGCTCTACGGGCCGCTCCCACTATGGCTACACCTTC.